Each of the 21 T cell receptor beta chains below was sequenced from the same sample in a study of identical twins. One entry per CDR3 protein results from TCRdb running MiXCR on the 5' RACE reads. The sample holds roughly 720,000 distinct CDR3 sequences, 18% seen once. The data also belong to a second study, concerning T cells expressing NK-cell markers.

The specimen was PBMCs. The receptor set was obtained from a woman aged 18-29 years in good health.

In its sample, this clonotype was seen many times. The CDR3 is CASSLHRDNEQFF. The CDR3 DNA reads as TGTGCCAGCAGCTTACACAGGGACAATGAGCAGTTCTTC. The rearrangement links TRBV7-2 to TRBJ2-1; the D gene is possibly TRBD1 (6 bases). V shed 2 bases and J shed 5 bases, with 7 bases lying between them. Germline CDR1 is SGHTA and CDR2 is FQGNSA. CDR3 size: 13 residues.

The CDR3 bases are TGTGCCAGCAGTTCAGGGGGGCATCAGCCCCAGCATTTT. Translated, it gives CASSSGGHQPQHF. The chain recombines TRBV6-6 with TRBJ1-5; 7 positions agree with TRBD1. CDR3 length equals 13 residues. V shed 4 bases, J shed 5 bases, and the junction held 2 bases outside the gene matches. CDR1 and CDR2 (germline): MNHNY, SVGAGI (reference sequence).

This clonotype was picked up a small number of times. The gene calls are TRBV3-1 and TRBJ2-6; 9 bases fit TRBD1. Germline V gene data show CDR1 as LGHDT and CDR2 as YNNKEL (reference sequence). CDR3 length: 19 residues. Losses at the gene ends were 0 bases for V and 0 bases for J; bases not matched to a gene: 6. The CDR3 DNA sequence: TGTGCCAGCAGCCAAGAAGGGGGGACAGGGCACTCTGGGGCCAACGTCCTGACTTTC. Protein sequence: CASSQEGGTGHSGANVLTF.

The J gene is TRBJ2-3, the V gene TRBV11-1; D is perhaps TRBD1 or TRBD2 (6 bases each). Trimming pared 4 bases from V and 4 bases from J, leaving 27 bases between. The germline V gene encodes CDR1 SGHAT and CDR2 FQDESV (reference sequence). This CDR3 has 19 residues. Written as DNA, the CDR3 is TGTGCCAGCAGCTCACTCATGGGGGGCACACGGGGATCCGCAGATACGCAGTATTTT. Its protein product is CASSSLMGGTRGSADTQYF.

The chain employs TRBV2 and TRBJ2-3, with D possibly called TRBD1 or TRBD2 (5 bases each). This CDR3 has 14 residues. The germline gives CDR1 SNHLY, CDR2 FYNNEI. V lost 5 bases and J 2 bases, leaving 11 bases between the germline ends. The CDR3 nucleotides are TGTGCCAGCAGTAGGGACCTACCCACAGATACGCAGTATTTT. Its protein is CASSRDLPTDTQYF.

This clonotype was seen at least ten times. The V and J genes are TRBV15 and TRBJ1-1; D is uncertain. With 1 base removed from V and 4 bases from J, the gap between germline ends came to 10 bases. The CDR3 spans 14 residues. Germline V CDR1 and CDR2: LNHNV, YYDKDF (reference sequence). CDR3 region: CATSRVRGSTEAFF. CDR3 nucleotide sequence: TGTGCCACCAGCAGAGTCCGAGGGTCCACTGAAGCTTTCTTT.

This rearrangement joins TRBV12-3 or TRBV12-4 to TRBJ2-7, with D possibly TRBD2 on 6 matching bases. CDR3 length: 15 amino acids. V was shortened by 5 bases and J by 0 bases, with 14 bases between the two germline ends. CDR3 region: CASSLGLSVSYEQYF. CDR3 coding DNA: TGTGCCAGCAGTCTAGGACTATCCGTCTCCTACGAGCAGTACTTC.

In its sample, this clonotype was seen a few times. V usage is TRBV20-1 and J usage is TRBJ2-1, with TRBD2 matching 10 bases. The germline CDR1 and CDR2 sequences are DFQATT and SNEGSKA (reference sequence). The V gene end was trimmed by 3 bases and the J gene end by 4 bases; junction bases not matched to a gene: 9. CDR3 length: 16 amino acids. The CDR3 loop is CSASRASGGVYNEQFF. The CDR3 region has the DNA TGCAGTGCTAGTCGGGCTAGCGGGGGAGTATACAATGAGCAGTTCTTC.

This clonotype was detected a few times. This chain uses TRBV3-1 with TRBJ2-7; 13 positions agree with TRBD2. V shed 5 bases, J shed 6 bases, and the junction held 10 bases outside the gene matches. Germline lookup yields CDR1 LGHDT and CDR2 YNNKEL (reference sequence). The CDR3 contains 16 residues. The CDR3 loop reads CASSGTSGGAGVEQYF. CDR3 coding DNA: TGTGCCAGCAGCGGAACTAGCGGGGGGGCCGGAGTCGAGCAGTACTTC.

This clonotype was detected a few times. The gene calls are TRBV12-3 or TRBV12-4 and TRBJ2-1; TRBD2 matches 13 bases. J lost 6 bases, V lost 6 bases, and 8 bases had no gene match. CDR3 length: 16 residues. CDR3 in DNA: TGTGCCAGCAGGAGACTAGCGGGAGGCCTCCGCAATGAGCAGTTCTTC. Protein sequence: CASRRLAGGLRNEQFF.

This clonotype turned up a few times. The gene calls are TRBV5-1 and TRBJ2-5, with D possibly being TRBD1 or TRBD2 (5 bases each). Germline CDR1 and CDR2: SGHRS and YFSETQ. Trimming pared 0 bases from V and 5 bases from J, leaving 17 bases between. CDR3 length: 16 residues. CDR3 protein: CASSLVPGPHRETQYF. The CDR3 DNA is TGCGCCAGCAGCTTGGTCCCGGGACCCCATCGGGAGACCCAGTACTTC.

The J gene is TRBJ1-3, the V gene TRBV3-1; D is perhaps TRBD1 (5 bases). The ends were cut back, 4 bases at V and 2 bases at J, with 12 bases in the middle. This CDR3 is 15 amino acids long. The V gene's germline CDR1 is LGHDT and CDR2 YNNKEL (reference sequence). The CDR3 is CASSRGSKPGNTIYF. DNA for the CDR3: TGTGCCAGCAGCCGGGGCAGTAAGCCTGGAAACACCATATATTTT.

The rearrangement uses TRBV7-8 and TRBJ2-5; TRBD2 matches 12 bases. This CDR3 region has 19 residues. Trimming at V came to 5 bases and at J to 4 bases, leaving 17 bases not matched to a gene. Germline V CDR1 and CDR2: SGHVS, FQNEAQ. CDR3 nucleotides: TGTGCCAGCAGCCGACGACTAGCGGGAGTAGGGGGCATAGCAGAGACCCAGTACTTC. Amino acids: CASSRRLAGVGGIAETQYF.

The chain combines TRBV27 with TRBJ1-5; 7 nucleotides agree with TRBD1. Losses at the gene ends were 6 bases for V and 15 bases for J; bases not matched to a gene: 14. The CDR3 has 13 amino acids. Germline V CDR1 and CDR2: MNHEY, SMNVEV (reference sequence). For the CDR3, the DNA is TGTGCCAGCAGCGCGACAGGGTCCCATACTTGGCATTTT. Its protein product is CASSATGSHTWHF.

The rearrangement joins TRBV3-1 to TRBJ2-7, with a tentative D call TRBD2 (6 bases). CDR3 size: 14 residues. Between the trimmed V and J ends, which lost 3 bases and 7 bases, there was a span of 16 bases. Germline values: CDR1 LGHDT, CDR2 YNNKEL (reference sequence). This chain's CDR3 is CASSQAGRGWEQYF. Written as DNA, the CDR3 is TGTGCCAGCAGCCAGGCCGGGAGAGGGTGGGAGCAGTACTTC.

This clonotype was found once. The chain has TRBV6-5 and TRBJ2-1; 9 bases map to TRBD1. The CDR3 runs to 16 residues. After removal of 2 bases from V and 8 bases from J, the junction contained 10 bases not matched to a gene. CDR1 and CDR2 (germline): MNHEY, SVGAGI. CDR3 nucleotide sequence: TGTGCCAGCAGTTACCCAACAGGGGGCGGGGACGATGAGCAGTTCTTC. This codes for CASSYPTGGGDDEQFF.

This clonotype has a handful of counts. For the CDR3, the DNA is TGCAGTGCCGAACCATACGATAGGGGCGAGCAGTACTTC. Translating it yields CSAEPYDRGEQYF. The chain carries TRBV20-1 and TRBJ2-7, with D possibly TRBD1 on 5 matching bases. CDR1 and CDR2 from the germline V gene are DFQATT and SNEGSKA (reference sequence). Trimming took off 6 bases at V and 6 bases at J, with 18 bases between the two ends. CDR3 length: 13 residues.

This clonotype was seen repeatedly, ten times or more. This chain links TRBV12-3 or TRBV12-4 with TRBJ2-1; 7 nucleotides agree with TRBD2. The CDR3 is made up of 15 amino acids. The trim removed 7 bases at V and 4 bases at J, leaving 10 bases unmatched. CDR3 sequence: CASTLGRGIYNEQFF. CDR3 in DNA: TGTGCCAGCACCCTAGGGCGGGGGATTTACAATGAGCAGTTCTTC.

The gene calls are TRBV20-1 and TRBJ1-1, with D unresolved. CDR1 and CDR2 from the germline V gene are DFQATT and SNEGSKA (reference sequence). Trimming took off 3 bases at V and 4 bases at J, with 9 bases between the two ends. The CDR3 is 12 residues long. The CDR3 DNA follows: TGCAGTGCTAGGATGACTAGCACTGAAGCTTTCTTT. Translated: CSARMTSTEAFF.

This clonotype was detected only a few times. The chain joins TRBV29-1 to TRBJ2-7; perhaps TRBD1 as D (5 bases). V lost 2 bases to trimming and J lost 4 bases, with 9 bases between them. The germline V gene has CDR1 SQVTM and CDR2 ANQGSEA. The CDR3 length is 12 residues. In DNA, the CDR3 is TGCAGCGTTGAATTGCAGGGTTACGAGCAGTACTTC. Protein sequence: CSVELQGYEQYF.

This chain connects TRBV10-1 to TRBJ2-2, with D hard to call. Per the germline V gene, CDR1 is WNHNN and CDR2 is SYGVQD (reference sequence). Trimming shortened V by 0 bases and J by 0 bases, and 8 bases separated the two germline ends. This CDR3 has 16 amino acids. The CDR3 sequence is CASSESGRTNTGELFF. The CDR3 DNA reads as TGCGCCAGCAGTGAGTCGGGCAGGACGAACACCGGGGAGCTGTTTTTT.